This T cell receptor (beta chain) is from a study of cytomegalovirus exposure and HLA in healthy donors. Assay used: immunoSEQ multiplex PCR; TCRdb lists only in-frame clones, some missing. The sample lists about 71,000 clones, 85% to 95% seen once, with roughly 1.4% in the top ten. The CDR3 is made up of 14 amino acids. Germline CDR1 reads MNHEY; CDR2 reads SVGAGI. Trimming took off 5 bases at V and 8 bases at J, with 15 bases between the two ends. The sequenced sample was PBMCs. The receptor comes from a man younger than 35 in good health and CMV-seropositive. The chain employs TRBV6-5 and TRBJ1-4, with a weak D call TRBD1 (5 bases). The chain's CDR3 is CASSLGSGGEKLFF. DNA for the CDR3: TGTGCCAGCAGTCTTGGAAGTGGGGGGGAAAAACTGTTTTTT.